This T cell receptor (beta chain) was captured by sequencing in a study of patients and donors after allogeneic stem cell transplantation. In this sample, this clonotype turned up a few times. CDR3 length: 14 amino acids. The V and J ends lost 6 bases and 0 bases respectively, with 14 bases between them. The germline V gene has CDR1 DFQATT and CDR2 SNEGSKA (reference sequence). TCRdb recomputed calls from the RT-PCR reads with MiXCR, one row per CDR3 protein. Altogether 190,000 or so distinct CDR3 sequences are present, over 30% being singletons, with the ten largest covering roughly 11%. The V and J genes are TRBV20-1 and TRBJ1-2; D uncertain. The clonotype comes from a human donor who was either an allogeneic HSCT recipient or a stem cell or donor lymphocyte infusion donor (not recorded which). It is not recorded whose cells these are; they may come from a transplant donor. Sequenced material: blood, either unsorted or a sorted T cell fraction (not recorded which). The CDR3 DNA sequence: TGCAGTGCCACCCTAAGGGTAGCTAACTATGGCTACACCTTC. Its protein is CSATLRVANYGYTF.